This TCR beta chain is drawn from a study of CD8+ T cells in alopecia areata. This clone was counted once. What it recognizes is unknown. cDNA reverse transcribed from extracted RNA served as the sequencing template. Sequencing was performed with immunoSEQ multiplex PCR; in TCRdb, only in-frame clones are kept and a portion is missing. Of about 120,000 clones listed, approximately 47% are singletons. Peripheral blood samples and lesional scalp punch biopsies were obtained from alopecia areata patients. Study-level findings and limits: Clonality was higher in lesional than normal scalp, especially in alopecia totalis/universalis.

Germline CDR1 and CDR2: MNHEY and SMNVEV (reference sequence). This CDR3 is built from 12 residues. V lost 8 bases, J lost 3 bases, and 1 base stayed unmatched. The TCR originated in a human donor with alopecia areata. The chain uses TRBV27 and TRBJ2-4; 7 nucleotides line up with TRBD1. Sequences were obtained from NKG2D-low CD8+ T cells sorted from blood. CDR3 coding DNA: TGTGCCAGCTGGGACAGCAAAAACATTCAGTACTTC. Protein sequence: CASWDSKNIQYF.